What follows is one T cell receptor beta chain and its context. Antigen: not known. This PCR relied on a set of 60 Vbeta primers and 13 Jbeta primers. Using immunoSEQ multiplex PCR, the repertoire was profiled, and TCRdb retains in-frame clones only, with some absent. The sample contains 95,000 to 120,000 clones, around 77% of which appear only once. Everyone who donated was a healthy bone marrow donor. This CDR3 comprises 14 residues. V lost 4 bases and J lost 1; bases outside the gene matches: 2. Germline V gene lookup returns CDR1 MDHEN and CDR2 SYDVKM. The sample belongs to a study of cytomegalovirus exposure and HLA in healthy donors. Study results and caveats: Reported performance of the classifier showed diagnosis of cytomegalovirus status with high specificity and sensitivity.

The chain links TRBV28 to TRBJ2-3, with 7 bases lining up with TRBD1. Sample: PBMCs. The source is a woman aged 25-40 years in good health and CMV-seropositive. DNA for the CDR3: TGTGCCAGCAGTTGGGACAGACGCACAGATACGCAGTATTTT. Its translation: CASSWDRRTDTQYF. The entire variable domain, with the rest obtained from reference TRBV28 and TRBJ2-3, is as follows: DVKVTQSSRYLVKRTGEKVFLECVQDMDHENMFWYRQDPGLGLRLIYFSYDVKMKEKGDIPEGYSVSREKKERFSLILESASTNQTSMYLCASSWDRRTDTQYFGPGTRLTVL.